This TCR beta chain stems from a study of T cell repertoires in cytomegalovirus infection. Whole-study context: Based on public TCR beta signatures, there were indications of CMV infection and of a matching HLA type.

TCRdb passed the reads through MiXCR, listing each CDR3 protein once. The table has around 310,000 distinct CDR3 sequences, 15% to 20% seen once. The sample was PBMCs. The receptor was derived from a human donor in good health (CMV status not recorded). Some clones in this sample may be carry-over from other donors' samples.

In nucleotides, the CDR3 is TGTGCCAGCAGCTTAACATTTGCGGGAAATAGCAATCAGCCCCAGCATTTT. Protein: CASSLTFAGNSNQPQHF. This chain joins TRBV7-9 and TRBJ1-5; no reliable D call. Deletions cut 2 bases from V and 0 bases from J, with 14 bases between. This CDR3 comprises 17 residues. Germline V gene lookup returns CDR1 SEHNR and CDR2 FQNEAQ (reference sequence).